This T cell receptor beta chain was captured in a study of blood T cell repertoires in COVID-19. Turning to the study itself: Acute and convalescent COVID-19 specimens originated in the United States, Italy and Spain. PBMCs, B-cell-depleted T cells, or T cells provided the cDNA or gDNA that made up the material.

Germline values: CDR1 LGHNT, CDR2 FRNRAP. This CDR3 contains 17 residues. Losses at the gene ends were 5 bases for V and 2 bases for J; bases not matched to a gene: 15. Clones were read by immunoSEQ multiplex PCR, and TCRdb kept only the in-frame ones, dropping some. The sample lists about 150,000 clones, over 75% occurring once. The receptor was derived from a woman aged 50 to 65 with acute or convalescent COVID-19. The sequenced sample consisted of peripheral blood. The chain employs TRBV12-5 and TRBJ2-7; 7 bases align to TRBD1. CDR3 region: CASGPESKTGSTYEQYF. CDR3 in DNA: TGTGCTAGTGGTCCAGAGTCAAAGACAGGGAGTACCTACGAGCAGTACTTC.